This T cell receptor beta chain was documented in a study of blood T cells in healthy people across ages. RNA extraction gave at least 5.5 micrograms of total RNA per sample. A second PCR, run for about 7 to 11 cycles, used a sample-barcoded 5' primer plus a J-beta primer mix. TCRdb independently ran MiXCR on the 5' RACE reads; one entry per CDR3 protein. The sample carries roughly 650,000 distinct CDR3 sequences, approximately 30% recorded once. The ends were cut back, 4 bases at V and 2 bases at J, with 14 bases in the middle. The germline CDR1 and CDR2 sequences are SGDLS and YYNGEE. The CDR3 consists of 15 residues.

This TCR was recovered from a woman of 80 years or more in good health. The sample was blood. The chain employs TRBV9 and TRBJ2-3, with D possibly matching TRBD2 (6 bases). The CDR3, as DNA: TGTGCCAGCAGCTTGGGACTTTTTTCCACAGATACGCAGTATTTT. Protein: CASSLGLFSTDTQYF.